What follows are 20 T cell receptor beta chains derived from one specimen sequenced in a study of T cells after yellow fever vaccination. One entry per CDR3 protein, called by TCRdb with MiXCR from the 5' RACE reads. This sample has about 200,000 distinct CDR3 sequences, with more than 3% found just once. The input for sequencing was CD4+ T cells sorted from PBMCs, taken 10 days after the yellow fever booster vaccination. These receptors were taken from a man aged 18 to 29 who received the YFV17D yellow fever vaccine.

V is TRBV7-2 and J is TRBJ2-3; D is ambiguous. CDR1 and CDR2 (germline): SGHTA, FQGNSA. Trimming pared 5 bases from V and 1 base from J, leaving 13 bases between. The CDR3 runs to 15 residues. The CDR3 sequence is CASSPPWFGTDTQYF. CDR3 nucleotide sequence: TGTGCCAGCAGCCCCCCCTGGTTCGGCACAGATACGCAGTATTTT.

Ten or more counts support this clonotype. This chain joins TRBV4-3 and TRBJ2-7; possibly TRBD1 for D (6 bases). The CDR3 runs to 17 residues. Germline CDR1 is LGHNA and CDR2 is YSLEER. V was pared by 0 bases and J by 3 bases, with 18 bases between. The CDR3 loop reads CASSQDHKQGRVYEQYF. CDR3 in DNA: TGCGCCAGCAGCCAAGATCACAAACAGGGAAGGGTCTACGAGCAGTACTTC.

Here the CDR3 DNA reads TGCGCCAGCAGCGGGGAAGGTGAGGGTAGAAGTTTACCACCCCTCCACTTT. Translation gives CASSGEGEGRSLPPLHF. The genes are TRBV5-1 and TRBJ1-6, with unresolved D. This CDR3 comprises 17 residues. V shed 4 bases and J shed 11 bases, with 25 bases lying between them. Germline CDR1 is SGHRS and CDR2 is YFSETQ.

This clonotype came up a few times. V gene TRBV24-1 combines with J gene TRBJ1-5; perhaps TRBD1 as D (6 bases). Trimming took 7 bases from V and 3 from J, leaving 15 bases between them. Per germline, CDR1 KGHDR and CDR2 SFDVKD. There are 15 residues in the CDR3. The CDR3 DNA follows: TGTGCCACCAGCCCGACCGACAGGCCCAATCAGCCCCAGCATTTT. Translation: CATSPTDRPNQPQHF.

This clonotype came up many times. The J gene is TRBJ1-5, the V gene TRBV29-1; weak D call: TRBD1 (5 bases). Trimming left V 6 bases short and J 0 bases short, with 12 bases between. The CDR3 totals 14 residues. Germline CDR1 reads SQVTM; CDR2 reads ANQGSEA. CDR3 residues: CSVQTGISNQPQHF. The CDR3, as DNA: TGCAGCGTCCAAACAGGCATTAGCAATCAGCCCCAGCATTTT.

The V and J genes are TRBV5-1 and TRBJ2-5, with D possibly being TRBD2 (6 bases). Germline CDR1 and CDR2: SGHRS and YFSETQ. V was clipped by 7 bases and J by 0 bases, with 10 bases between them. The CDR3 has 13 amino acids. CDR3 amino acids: CASGGGYQETQYF. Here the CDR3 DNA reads TGCGCCAGCGGGGGAGGCTACCAAGAGACCCAGTACTTC.

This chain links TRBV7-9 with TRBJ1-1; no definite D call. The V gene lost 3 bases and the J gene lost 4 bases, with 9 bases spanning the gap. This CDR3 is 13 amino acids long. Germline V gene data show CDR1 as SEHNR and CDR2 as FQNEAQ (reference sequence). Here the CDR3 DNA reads TGTGCCAGCAGCTTGACCAAAGGCACTGAAGCTTTCTTT. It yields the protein CASSLTKGTEAFF.

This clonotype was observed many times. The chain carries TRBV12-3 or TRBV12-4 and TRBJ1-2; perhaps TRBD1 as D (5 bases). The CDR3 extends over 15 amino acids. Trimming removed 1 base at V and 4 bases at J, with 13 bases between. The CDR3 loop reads CASSLDGGIGYGYTF. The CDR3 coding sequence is TGTGCCAGCAGTTTAGATGGGGGAATCGGCTATGGCTACACCTTC.

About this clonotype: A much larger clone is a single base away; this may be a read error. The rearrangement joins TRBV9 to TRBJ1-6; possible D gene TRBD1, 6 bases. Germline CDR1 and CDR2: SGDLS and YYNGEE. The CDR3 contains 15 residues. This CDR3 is CVSSVRGGLDSPLHF. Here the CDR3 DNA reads TGTGTCAGCAGCGTAAGAGGGGGGCTCGATTCACCCCTCCACTTT.

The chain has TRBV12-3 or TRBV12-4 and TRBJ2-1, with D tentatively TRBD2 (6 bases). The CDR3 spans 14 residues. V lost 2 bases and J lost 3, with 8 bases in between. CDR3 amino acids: CASSLISGYNEQFF. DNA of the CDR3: TGTGCCAGCAGTTTAATTAGCGGCTACAATGAGCAGTTCTTC.

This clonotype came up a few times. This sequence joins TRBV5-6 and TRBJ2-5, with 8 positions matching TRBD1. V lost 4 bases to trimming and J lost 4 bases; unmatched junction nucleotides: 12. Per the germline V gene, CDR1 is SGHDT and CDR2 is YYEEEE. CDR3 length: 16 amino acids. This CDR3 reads CASSLWTGRVRETQYF. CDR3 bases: TGTGCCAGCAGCCTATGGACAGGGCGGGTAAGAGAGACCCAGTACTTC.

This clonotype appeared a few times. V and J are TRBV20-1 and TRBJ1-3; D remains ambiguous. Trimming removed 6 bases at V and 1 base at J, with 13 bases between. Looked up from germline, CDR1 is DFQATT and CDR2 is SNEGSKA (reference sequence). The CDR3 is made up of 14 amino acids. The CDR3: CSARRQTSGNTIYF. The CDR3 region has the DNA TGCAGTGCCCGTAGACAAACTTCTGGAAACACCATATATTTT.

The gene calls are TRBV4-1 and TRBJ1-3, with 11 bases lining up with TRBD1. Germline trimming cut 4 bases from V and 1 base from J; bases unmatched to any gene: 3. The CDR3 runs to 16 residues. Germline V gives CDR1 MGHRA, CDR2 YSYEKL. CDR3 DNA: TGCGCCAGCAGCCGAGGACAGGGGGCTTCTGGAAACACCATATATTTT. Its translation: CASSRGQGASGNTIYF.

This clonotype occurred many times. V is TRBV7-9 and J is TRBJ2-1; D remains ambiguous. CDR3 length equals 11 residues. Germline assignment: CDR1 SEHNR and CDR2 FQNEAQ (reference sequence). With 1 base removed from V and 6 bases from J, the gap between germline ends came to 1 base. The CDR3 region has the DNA TGTGCCAGCAGCTTAGTCAATGAGCAGTTCTTC. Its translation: CASSLVNEQFF.

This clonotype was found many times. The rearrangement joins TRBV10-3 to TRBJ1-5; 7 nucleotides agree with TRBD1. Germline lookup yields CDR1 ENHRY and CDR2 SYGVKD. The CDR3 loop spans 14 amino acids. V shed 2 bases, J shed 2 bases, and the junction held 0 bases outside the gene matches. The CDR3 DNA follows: TGTGCCATCAGTGAGGACAGGGGCAATCAGCCCCAGCATTTT. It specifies CAISEDRGNQPQHF.

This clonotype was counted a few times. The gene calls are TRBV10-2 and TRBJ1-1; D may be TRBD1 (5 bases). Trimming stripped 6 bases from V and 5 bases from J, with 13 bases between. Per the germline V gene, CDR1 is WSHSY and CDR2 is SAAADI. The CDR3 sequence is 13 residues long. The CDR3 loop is CASRATGGTEAFF. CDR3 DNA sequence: TGCGCCAGCAGGGCAACGGGGGGAACTGAAGCTTTCTTT.

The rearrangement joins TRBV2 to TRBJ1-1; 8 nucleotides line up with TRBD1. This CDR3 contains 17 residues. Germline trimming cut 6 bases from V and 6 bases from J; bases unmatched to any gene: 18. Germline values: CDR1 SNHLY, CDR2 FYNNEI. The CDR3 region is CASRLGQGGLSLAEAFF. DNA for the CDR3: TGTGCCAGCAGACTTGGACAGGGTGGTTTGTCTTTGGCTGAAGCTTTCTTT.

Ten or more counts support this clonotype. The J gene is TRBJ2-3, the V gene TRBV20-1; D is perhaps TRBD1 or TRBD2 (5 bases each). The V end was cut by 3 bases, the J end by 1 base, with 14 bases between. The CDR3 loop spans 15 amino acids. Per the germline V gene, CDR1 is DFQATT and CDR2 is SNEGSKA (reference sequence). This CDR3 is CSARGDGRGTDTQYF. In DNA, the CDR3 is TGCAGTGCTAGGGGGGACGGACGAGGCACAGATACGCAGTATTTT.

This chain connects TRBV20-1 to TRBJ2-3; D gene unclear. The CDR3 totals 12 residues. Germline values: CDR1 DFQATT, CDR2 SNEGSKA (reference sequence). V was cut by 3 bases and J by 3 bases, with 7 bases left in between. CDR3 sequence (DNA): TGCAGTGCTAGTAGACCGACAGATACGCAGTATTTT. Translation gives CSASRPTDTQYF.

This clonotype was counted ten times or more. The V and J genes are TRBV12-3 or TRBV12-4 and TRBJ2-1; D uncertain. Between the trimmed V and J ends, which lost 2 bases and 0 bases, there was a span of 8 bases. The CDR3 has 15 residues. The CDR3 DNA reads TGTGCCAGCAGTTTAATGGACGGCTCCTACAATGAGCAGTTCTTC. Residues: CASSLMDGSYNEQFF.